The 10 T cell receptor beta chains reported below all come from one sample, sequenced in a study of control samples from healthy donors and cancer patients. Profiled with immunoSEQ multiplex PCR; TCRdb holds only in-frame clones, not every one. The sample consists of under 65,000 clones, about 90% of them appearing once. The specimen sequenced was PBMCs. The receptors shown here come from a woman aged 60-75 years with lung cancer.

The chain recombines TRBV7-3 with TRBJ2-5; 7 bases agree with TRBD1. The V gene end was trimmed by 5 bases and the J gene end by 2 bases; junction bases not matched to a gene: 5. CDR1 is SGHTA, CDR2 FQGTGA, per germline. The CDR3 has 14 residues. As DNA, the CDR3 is TGTGCCAGCAGCCCGGGACAGATTCAAGAGACCCAGTACTTC. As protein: CASSPGQIQETQYF.

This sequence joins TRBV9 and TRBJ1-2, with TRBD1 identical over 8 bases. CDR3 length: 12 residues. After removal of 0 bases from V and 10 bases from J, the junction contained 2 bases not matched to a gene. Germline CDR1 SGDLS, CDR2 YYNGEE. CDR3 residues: CASSVVQGAYTF. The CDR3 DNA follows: TGTGCCAGCAGCGTAGTCCAGGGGGCCTACACCTTC.

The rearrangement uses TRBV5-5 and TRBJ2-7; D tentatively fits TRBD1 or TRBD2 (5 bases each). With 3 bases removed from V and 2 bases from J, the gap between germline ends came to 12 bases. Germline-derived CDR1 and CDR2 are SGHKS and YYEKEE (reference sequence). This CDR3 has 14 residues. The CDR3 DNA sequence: TGTGCCAGCAGCTGGGGGACGGGGACCTACGAGCAGTACTTC. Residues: CASSWGTGTYEQYF.

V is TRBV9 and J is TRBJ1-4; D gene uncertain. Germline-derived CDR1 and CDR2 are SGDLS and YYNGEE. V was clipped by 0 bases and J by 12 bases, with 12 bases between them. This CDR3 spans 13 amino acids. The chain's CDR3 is CASSVDALGELFF. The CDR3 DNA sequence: TGTGCCAGCAGCGTAGATGCCCTTGGGGAACTGTTTTTT.

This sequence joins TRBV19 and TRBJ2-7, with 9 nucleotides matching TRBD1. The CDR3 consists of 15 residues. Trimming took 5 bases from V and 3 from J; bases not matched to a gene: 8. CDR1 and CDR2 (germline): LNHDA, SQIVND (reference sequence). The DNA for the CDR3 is TGTGCCAGTAGTCCGCTCCGGGACAGGGTCTACGAGCAGTACTTC. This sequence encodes CASSPLRDRVYEQYF.

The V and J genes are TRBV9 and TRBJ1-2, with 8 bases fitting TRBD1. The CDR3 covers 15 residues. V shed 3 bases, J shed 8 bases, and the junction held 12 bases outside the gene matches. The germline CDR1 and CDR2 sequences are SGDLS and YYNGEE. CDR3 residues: CASSASGTGVGGYTF. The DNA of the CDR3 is TGTGCCAGCAGCGCCTCCGGGACAGGCGTAGGCGGCTACACCTTC.

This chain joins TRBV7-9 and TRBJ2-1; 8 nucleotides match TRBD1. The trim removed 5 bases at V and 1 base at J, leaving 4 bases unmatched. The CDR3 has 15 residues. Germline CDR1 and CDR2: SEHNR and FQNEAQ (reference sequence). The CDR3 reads CASSPRDRSYNEQFF. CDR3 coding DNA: TGTGCCAGCAGCCCCAGGGACAGGTCCTACAATGAGCAGTTCTTC.

The CDR3, as DNA: TGTGCGACCCAGGGGACCTACGAGCAGTACTTC. Protein: CATQGTYEQYF. This chain links TRBV30 with TRBJ2-7; weak D call: TRBD1 (6 bases). The CDR3 runs 11 residues. Germline V CDR1 and CDR2: GTSNPN, SVGIG (reference sequence).

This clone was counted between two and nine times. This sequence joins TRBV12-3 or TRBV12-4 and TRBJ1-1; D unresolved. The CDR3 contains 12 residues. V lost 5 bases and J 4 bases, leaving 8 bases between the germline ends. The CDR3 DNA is TGTGCCAGCAGTCTAGGAGTCACTGAAGCTTTCTTT. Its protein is CASSLGVTEAFF.

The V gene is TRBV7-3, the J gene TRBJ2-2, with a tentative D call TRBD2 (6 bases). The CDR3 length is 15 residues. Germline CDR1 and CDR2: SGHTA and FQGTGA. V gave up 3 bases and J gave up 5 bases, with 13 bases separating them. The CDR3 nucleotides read TGTGCCAGCAGCTTCTCGCGGGGTGGGACCGGGGAGCTGTTTTTT. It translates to CASSFSRGGTGELFF.